The 29 T cell receptor beta chains in this list originate from one sample, sequenced in a study of graft-versus-host responses after intestinal transplantation (dated by TCRdb to about 2021). The library was built by means of the immunoSEQ multiplex PCR assay. The table was pulled from immuneACCESS by TCRdb, which kept in-frame rearrangements only. Such tables lose some clones; where checked, under half of the loss comes from unresolved V genes, and the rest has no known cause. Present in this sample are 25,000 to 30,000 clones, about 90% of which were seen just once. Of the sample, 9.5% to 13% falls within the top ten clones. The sample in question was PBMCs, obtained about 15 months after intestinal transplantation. Source of these receptors: a human patient who received an intestinal transplant, so some T cells may come from the graft donor.

The CDR3 loop is CASSGSRFNQPQHF. The CDR3 DNA reads as TGTGCCAGCTCAGGCAGCCGTTTCAATCAGCCCCAGCATTTT. This chain links TRBV6-1 with TRBJ1-5; D is uncertain. CDR1 MNHNS and CDR2 SASEGT come from the germline V gene. Trimming cost V 8 bases and J 3 bases, with 14 bases left between them. CDR3 length: 14 amino acids.

The V gene is TRBV19, the J gene TRBJ2-1, with 7 bases aligning to TRBD2. Germline CDR1 LNHDA, CDR2 SQIVND (reference sequence). With 2 bases clipped from V and 6 bases from J, the junction kept 13 bases outside the gene matches. The CDR3 runs to 17 residues. CDR3 bases: TGTGCCAGTAGTATATCTTCCGTGACTAGCTCAGTCAATGAGCAGTTCTTC. This gives the protein CASSISSVTSSVNEQFF.

The chain uses TRBV5-4 and TRBJ2-1, with 7 bases identical to TRBD2. CDR1 is SGHNT and CDR2 is YYREEE in the germline V gene (reference sequence). The V and J ends lost 2 bases and 8 bases, in that order; junction bases with no gene match: 7. This CDR3 contains 14 residues. CDR3 region: CASSLAGPSDEQFF. The CDR3 nucleotides read TGTGCCAGCAGCTTAGCGGGACCCTCGGATGAGCAGTTCTTC.

The count of this clone is one. V gene TRBV7-9 combines with J gene TRBJ2-1; TRBD2 is a possible D gene (5 bases). V was pared by 8 bases and J by 5 bases, with 10 bases between. Germline CDR1 and CDR2: SEHNR and FQNEAQ (reference sequence). CDR3 length: 12 amino acids. The DNA for the CDR3 is TGTGCCAGCCACGGACTGGACAATGAGCAGTTCTTC. Amino acids: CASHGLDNEQFF.

This clone was counted only a few times. The genes are TRBV20-1 and TRBJ2-5; D is perhaps TRBD1 (5 bases). V lost 4 bases, J lost 4 bases, and 7 bases lay in between. The CDR3 spans 11 residues. CDR1 and CDR2 from the germline V gene are DFQATT and SNEGSKA (reference sequence). In DNA form, the CDR3 reads TGCAGTGCTATTAGGGGAGAGACCCAGTACTTC. This translates into CSAIRGETQYF.

V is TRBV7-9 and J is TRBJ2-7; tentatively, D is TRBD1 (6 bases). Trimming cost V 0 bases and J 3 bases, with 6 bases left between them. Germline V CDR1 and CDR2: SEHNR, FQNEAQ (reference sequence). CDR3 size: 13 residues. The CDR3 DNA reads TGTGCCAGCAGCTTAGCAGGGGGCTACGAGCAGTACTTC. The encoded protein is CASSLAGGYEQYF.

The V gene is TRBV7-2, the J gene TRBJ2-3; no reliable D call. Germline lookup yields CDR1 SGHTA and CDR2 FQGNSA. CDR3 length: 17 residues. Trimming removed 4 bases at V and 1 base at J, with 18 bases between. The CDR3 DNA follows: TGTGCCAGCAGCTCCAACCTCGACTCGTCAGGCACAGATACGCAGTATTTT. It translates to CASSSNLDSSGTDTQYF.

The V gene is TRBV9, the J gene TRBJ2-3; D perhaps matches TRBD2 (6 bases). The CDR3 covers 14 residues. V lost 0 bases and J lost 4, with 9 bases in between. Per the germline V gene, CDR1 is SGDLS and CDR2 is YYNGEE. The CDR3 region has the DNA TGTGCCAGCAGCGTAGCGGGAGTCGCAGATACGCAGTATTTT. It is translated as CASSVAGVADTQYF. The complete variable domain, with remaining parts taken from reference TRBV9 and TRBJ2-3, reads DSGVTQTPKHLITATGQRVTLRCSPRSGDLSVYWYQQSLDQGLQFLIQYYNGEERAKGNILERFSAQQFPDLHSELNLSSLELGDSALYFCASSVAGVADTQYFGPGTRLTVL.

To note about this clone: The junction does not match germline at one end; this may be a read error. The chain has TRBV20-1 and TRBJ1-1; D remains unclear. Looked up from germline, CDR1 is DFQATT and CDR2 is SNEGSKA (reference sequence). The CDR3 runs to 10 residues. CDR3: CSARAGEAFF. For the CDR3, the DNA is TGCAGTGCAAGAGCAGGTGAAGCTTTCTTT.

This chain links TRBV6-5 with TRBJ1-2; the D is unclear. The ends were cut back, 0 bases at V and 6 bases at J, with 11 bases in the middle. CDR3 length equals 14 residues. Germline assignment: CDR1 MNHEY and CDR2 SVGAGI. CDR3 sequence reads: CASSYSGGHDGYTF. The CDR3 DNA reads as TGTGCCAGCAGTTACTCTGGAGGGCACGATGGCTACACCTTC.

J is TRBJ2-7 and V is TRBV5-1, with D possibly matching TRBD2 (6 bases). V was pared by 0 bases and J by 5 bases, with 9 bases between. CDR1 and CDR2 from the germline V gene are SGHRS and YFSETQ. The CDR3 contains 13 residues. The CDR3 nucleotides read TGCGCCAGCAGCTTGGTCGGGGGAGACGAGCAGTACTTC. Translating gives CASSLVGGDEQYF.

The chain uses TRBV7-2 and TRBJ2-7; D is perhaps TRBD1 or TRBD2 (5 bases each). Germline V gene data show CDR1 as SGHTA and CDR2 as FQGNSA. Trimming stripped 5 bases from V and 4 bases from J, with 18 bases between. The CDR3 is 15 amino acids. CDR3 sequence: CASSLREGRIYEQYF. DNA for the CDR3: TGTGCCAGCAGCCTCCGTGAGGGGCGAATTTACGAGCAGTACTTC. The full variable domain, in which reference TRBV7-2 and TRBJ2-7 provide the parts outside the CDR3, is GAGVSQSPSNKVTEKGKDVELRCDPISGHTALYWYRQSLGQGLEFLIYFQGNSAPDKSGLPSDRFSAERTGGSVSTLTIQRTQQEDSAVYLCASSLREGRIYEQYFGPGTRLTVT.

This rearrangement joins TRBV7-9 to TRBJ1-2; D perhaps matches TRBD1 (6 bases). Germline CDR1 is SEHNR and CDR2 is FQNEAQ (reference sequence). V lost 0 bases to trimming and J lost 4 bases, with 6 bases between them. The CDR3 has 13 residues. CDR3 sequence (DNA): TGTGCCAGCAGCTTAGCAGGGGGCTATGGCTACACCTTC. Amino acid sequence: CASSLAGGYGYTF.

The V gene is TRBV6-5, the J gene TRBJ1-1; perhaps TRBD1 as D (6 bases). CDR3 size: 14 residues. V was pared by 2 bases and J by 1 base, with 8 bases between. The V gene's germline CDR1 is MNHEY and CDR2 SVGAGI. The CDR3 is CASSYLRGNTEAFF. DNA of the CDR3: TGTGCCAGCAGTTACCTCAGGGGGAACACTGAAGCTTTCTTT.

Written as DNA, the CDR3 is TGTGCCAGTAGTATGTTTCTTAACACCGGGGAGCTGTTTTTT. Translating it yields CASSMFLNTGELFF. The J gene is TRBJ2-2, the V gene TRBV19; D uncertain. The CDR3 spans 14 residues. The V gene lost 3 bases and the J gene lost 2 bases, with 7 bases spanning the gap. Germline assignment: CDR1 LNHDA and CDR2 SQIVND (reference sequence).

The DNA for the CDR3 is TGTGCCAGCAGCCCGGGGACTAGCGGGGGCCTCTCCTACGAGCAGTACTTC. Protein: CASSPGTSGGLSYEQYF. The chain is built from TRBV7-2 and TRBJ2-7, with 14 bases that match TRBD2. J lost 0 bases, V lost 5 bases, and 6 bases had no gene match. Germline values: CDR1 SGHTA, CDR2 FQGNSA. The length of the CDR3 is 17 residues.

CDR3 in amino acids: CASSVSREGDTQYF. Here the CDR3 DNA reads TGTGCCAGCAGTGTCTCGCGGGAAGGAGATACGCAGTATTTT. The chain links TRBV2 to TRBJ2-3; D might be TRBD2 (6 bases). Germline V gene data show CDR1 as SNHLY and CDR2 as FYNNEI. The CDR3 has 14 residues. Trimming pared 4 bases from V and 5 bases from J, leaving 13 bases between.

The rearrangement links TRBV9 to TRBJ2-5; tentatively, D is TRBD2 (5 bases). Per germline, CDR1 SGDLS and CDR2 YYNGEE. V lost 6 bases to trimming and J lost 3 bases, with 15 bases between them. CDR3 length equals 14 residues. The CDR3 sequence is CASTRPPREETQYF. The CDR3 region has the DNA TGTGCCAGCACCCGGCCCCCGAGGGAAGAGACCCAGTACTTC.

J is TRBJ2-3 and V is TRBV11-2; D is uncertain. V lost 1 base to trimming and J lost 2 bases, with 13 bases between them. CDR3 length: 16 amino acids. Germline lookup yields CDR1 SGHAT and CDR2 FQNNGV. CDR3: CASSLGGPAATDTQYF. Here the CDR3 DNA reads TGTGCCAGCAGCTTAGGAGGCCCGGCGGCCACAGATACGCAGTATTTT.

The rearrangement links TRBV4-3 to TRBJ2-7; 7 nucleotides match TRBD1. The CDR3 totals 13 residues. From germline, CDR1 is LGHNA and CDR2 YSLEER. Trimming cost V 4 bases and J 3 bases; bases outside gene matches: 3. The CDR3 loop is CASSLWTGYEQYF. The DNA of the CDR3 is TGCGCCAGCAGCCTTTGGACAGGCTACGAGCAGTACTTC.

The J gene is TRBJ1-1, the V gene TRBV4-1; a possible D gene is TRBD1 (5 bases). The CDR3 extends over 15 amino acids. V gave up 1 base and J gave up 0 bases, with 9 bases separating them. CDR1 and CDR2 (germline): MGHRA, YSYEKL. The CDR3 loop is CASSQVGQLNTEAFF. The CDR3 DNA reads as TGCGCCAGCAGCCAAGTCGGACAATTGAACACTGAAGCTTTCTTT.

V and J are TRBV6-1 and TRBJ1-4; 7 nucleotides match TRBD1. From germline, CDR1 is MNHNS and CDR2 SASEGT. V lost 6 bases, J lost 8 bases, and 9 bases stayed unmatched. The CDR3 is made up of 14 amino acids. CDR3 DNA: TGTGCCAGCAGCGCGGACAGGAGGAAGGAAAAACTGTTTTTT. Its protein is CASSADRRKEKLFF.

The chain recombines TRBV19 with TRBJ1-2; D is unclear. Germline assignment: CDR1 LNHDA and CDR2 SQIVND (reference sequence). This CDR3 is built from 14 residues. Trimming left V 0 bases short and J 7 bases short, with 12 bases between. In DNA, the CDR3 is TGTGCCAGTAGTATAGATTACCGGGCCCGTGGCTACACCTTC. Its protein product is CASSIDYRARGYTF.

This chain joins TRBV4-1 and TRBJ2-1; possible D gene TRBD2, 6 bases. The CDR3 runs to 15 residues. Trimming removed 3 bases at V and 0 bases at J, with 9 bases between. The germline V gene encodes CDR1 MGHRA and CDR2 YSYEKL. The CDR3 DNA reads TGCGCCAGCAGCCAGTACGGGGGCTCCTACAATGAGCAGTTCTTC. It specifies CASSQYGGSYNEQFF.

This chain joins TRBV6-1 and TRBJ2-7, with D tentatively TRBD1 (5 bases). The CDR3 extends over 13 amino acids. V lost 7 bases and J 5 bases, leaving 15 bases between the germline ends. Germline values: CDR1 MNHNS, CDR2 SASEGT. CDR3 sequence: CASIGQGLNEQYF. Here the CDR3 DNA reads TGTGCCAGCATTGGGCAGGGTCTCAACGAGCAGTACTTC.

The chain uses TRBV6-6 and TRBJ2-5, with D maybe TRBD2 (5 bases). The CDR3 length is 15 residues. Germline-derived CDR1 and CDR2 are MNHNY and SVGAGI (reference sequence). Deletions cut 5 bases from V and 0 bases from J, with 13 bases between. The DNA of the CDR3 is TGTGCCAGCAGTACCCCCTCGGACTACCAAGAGACCCAGTACTTC. Amino acids: CASSTPSDYQETQYF.

This rearrangement joins TRBV4-1 to TRBJ2-6; the D gene is possibly TRBD1 (5 bases). CDR1 and CDR2 from the germline V gene are MGHRA and YSYEKL. V dropped 4 bases and J dropped 2 bases, with 9 bases sitting between them. The CDR3 covers 15 residues. CDR3 bases: TGCGCCAGCAGCCCGTCGACAGCTGGGGCCAACGTCCTGACTTTC. Its protein is CASSPSTAGANVLTF.

There are a few counts of this clone. This chain links TRBV19 with TRBJ2-7; 9 bases fit TRBD1. With V trimmed by 3 bases and J by 5 bases, 5 bases remained unmatched. CDR1 LNHDA and CDR2 SQIVND come from the germline V gene (reference sequence). The CDR3 is 14 amino acids. For the CDR3, the DNA is TGTGCCAGTAGTATCGGGACAGGGAACAACGAGCAGTACTTC. Its translation is CASSIGTGNNEQYF.

Points on this clone: This sample also contains other DNA sequences that code for the same CDR3. The rearrangement links TRBV6-4 to TRBJ2-3, with TRBD2 identical over 7 bases. This CDR3 contains 15 residues. With V trimmed by 0 bases and J by 1 base, 1 base remained unmatched. The germline gives CDR1 MRHNA, CDR2 SNTAGT. CDR3 residues: CASSDSSGGTDTQYF. In nucleotides, the CDR3 is TGTGCCAGCAGTGACTCCAGCGGGGGCACAGATACGCAGTATTTT.